This is a list of T cell receptor beta chains from one sample in a study of blood T cells in healthy people across ages. TCRdb fed the 5' RACE reads into MiXCR, producing one record per CDR3 protein. The sample comprises about 1,500,000 distinct CDR3 sequences, 42% of which are singletons, and approximately 7.9% rests with the top ten. The sample consisted of blood. The receptor source for this set is a woman in her late teens or twenties in good health. The CDR3 runs from the conserved cysteine through the conserved F or W. The D gene is left open where the match is weak. Size tells how often a clone was seen (once, few, many) or the class of an expanded clone, and some rows leave it out.

cdr3_aa | cdr3_nt | d_call | j_call | v_call | cdr3_length | clone_size
CASSPRQRQETQYF | TGTGCCAGCTCACCACGACAGAGACAAGAGACCCAGTACTTC | NA | TRBJ2-5 | TRBV18 | 14 | NA
CASSIGQNEKLFF | TGTGCCAGCAGTATAGGACAGAATGAAAAACTGTTTTTT | NA | TRBJ1-4 | TRBV10-3 | 13 | NA
CASSVTSGGIRDEQYF | TGTGCCAGCAGCGTGACTAGCGGGGGGATTAGAGACGAGCAGTACTTC | TRBD2 | TRBJ2-7 | TRBV9 | 16 | NA
CASSLGDAGSYNSPLHF | TGCGCCAGCAGCTTGGGGGATGCAGGCTCCTATAATTCACCCCTCCACTTT | NA | TRBJ1-6 | TRBV5-1 | 17 | NA
CASRSTGVGYGYTF | TGTGCCAGCAGATCTACAGGGGTGGGTTATGGCTACACCTTC | TRBD1 | TRBJ1-2 | TRBV12-3/TRBV12-4 | 14 | few
CASSQVAVYEQYF | TGTGCCAGCAGCCAAGTGGCGGTCTACGAGCAGTACTTC | NA | TRBJ2-7 | TRBV14 | 13 | once
CASSQAQGQNTGELFF | TGCGCCAGCAGCCAAGCCCAGGGACAGAACACCGGGGAGCTGTTTTTT | NA | TRBJ2-2 | TRBV4-1 | 16 | NA
CASSLAIDRNQPQHF | TGTGCCAGCAGCTTAGCTATTGACCGCAATCAGCCCCAGCATTTT | NA | TRBJ1-5 | TRBV7-8 | 15 | NA
CAIEPAAGYEQYF | TGTGCCATCGAGCCAGCGGCTGGCTACGAGCAGTACTTC | NA | TRBJ2-7 | TRBV10-3 | 13 | few
CASSLETGSGNEQYF | TGTGCCAGCAGCTTAGAGACAGGGTCAGGCAATGAGCAGTACTTC | TRBD1 | TRBJ2-5 | TRBV7-3 | 15 | NA
CASSPRGGAGGVTDTQYF | TGTGCCAGCAGCCCGAGAGGGGGCGCGGGCGGGGTAACAGATACGCAGTATTTT | NA | TRBJ2-3 | TRBV9 | 18 | few
CASSPTGQGPYNEQFF | TGTGCCAGCAGCCCCACGGGACAGGGTCCCTACAATGAGCAGTTCTTC | TRBD1 | TRBJ2-1 | TRBV6-2/TRBV6-3 | 16 | NA
CASSPRGLAGATDTQYF | TGCGCCAGCAGCCCGAGGGGACTAGCGGGAGCTACAGATACGCAGTATTTT | TRBD2 | TRBJ2-3 | TRBV5-1 | 17 | NA
CSVEDRSSGTYEQYF | TGCAGCGTTGAAGATCGGTCTAGCGGCACCTACGAGCAGTACTTC | TRBD2 | TRBJ2-7 | TRBV29-1 | 15 | many
CASSQGGLGANVLTF | TGTGCCAGCAGCCAAGGGGGGCTTGGGGCCAACGTCCTGACTTTC | NA | TRBJ2-6 | TRBV3-1 | 15 | NA
CASSQGLNSPLHF | TGTGCCAGCTCACAAGGACTAAATTCACCCCTCCACTTT | NA | TRBJ1-6 | TRBV3-1 | 13 | NA
CASSEWAGGEDEQYF | TGTGCCAGCAGTGAATGGGCGGGAGGAGAAGACGAGCAGTACTTC | TRBD2 | TRBJ2-7 | TRBV2 | 15 | NA
CASSLSWQAPSGANVLTF | TGTGCCAGCAGTTTATCGTGGCAGGCACCCTCTGGGGCCAACGTCCTGACTTTC | NA | TRBJ2-6 | TRBV27 | 18 | few
CASRQQESGSWVSYEQYF | TGCGCCAGCAGGCAACAGGAGAGCGGGAGTTGGGTATCCTACGAGCAGTACTTC | TRBD2 | TRBJ2-7 | TRBV5-1 | 18 | few
CAISPHSSGGSTDTQYF | TGTGCCATCAGTCCTCATTCTAGCGGGGGTAGCACAGATACGCAGTATTTT | TRBD2 | TRBJ2-3 | TRBV10-3 | 17 | NA
CASTRIFEGSPLHF | TGTGCCAGCACCAGAATTTTTGAAGGATCACCCCTCCACTTT | NA | TRBJ1-6 | TRBV6-6 | 14 | NA
CASSELEWASPYEQYF | TGTGCCAGCAGTGAATTGGAGTGGGCTAGTCCCTACGAGCAGTACTTC | NA | TRBJ2-7 | TRBV6-1 | 16 | NA
CASSFGGGAFF | TGTGCCAGCAGTTTTGGGGGGGGAGCTTTCTTT | NA | TRBJ1-1 | TRBV27 | 11 | NA
CSAREYSGASYNEQFF | TGCAGTGCTAGAGAGTATAGCGGGGCTTCCTACAATGAGCAGTTCTTC | TRBD2 | TRBJ2-1 | TRBV20-1 | 16 | few
CSVRRDRNTEAFF | TGCAGCGTGCGGCGCGACAGGAACACTGAAGCTTTCTTT | NA | TRBJ1-1 | TRBV29-1 | 13 | NA
CAARPGTGGGEQFF | TGTGCCGCCAGACCCGGGACAGGGGGCGGTGAGCAGTTCTTC | TRBD1 | TRBJ2-1 | TRBV10-3 | 14 | few
CASSLIWGVNTEAFF | TGTGCCAGCAGCTTAATATGGGGTGTGAACACTGAAGCTTTCTTT | NA | TRBJ1-1 | TRBV13 | 15 | NA
CASSQAQVAGLTKNIQYF | TGCGCCAGCAGCCAAGCCCAGGTGGCCGGACTAACCAAAAACATTCAGTACTTC | NA | TRBJ2-4 | TRBV4-1 | 18 | NA
CASGLAGAGYNEQFF | TGTGCCAGCGGACTAGCGGGGGCAGGATACAATGAGCAGTTCTTC | TRBD2 | TRBJ2-1 | TRBV6-5 | 15 | NA
CASSSPPGGTYENTEAFF | TGTGCCAGCAGTTCACCCCCGGGGGGAACCTACGAGAACACTGAAGCTTTCTTT | NA | TRBJ1-1 | TRBV28 | 18 | few
CASIQDGGHTDTQYF | TGTGCCAGCATCCAAGATGGCGGGCACACAGATACGCAGTATTTT | NA | TRBJ2-3 | TRBV4-2 | 15 | NA
CASAGLSRYEQYF | TGTGCCAGCGCGGGACTTAGCCGCTACGAGCAGTACTTC | NA | TRBJ2-7 | TRBV2 | 13 | NA